This is a list of T cell receptor beta chains from one sample in a study of cytomegalovirus exposure and HLA in healthy donors. Here immunoSEQ multiplex PCR was the method, and the copy in TCRdb shows in-frame clones only, minus some. Of some 150,000 clones listed, more than 75% are singletons. The sequenced material came from PBMCs. The source is a man between 50 and 59 years old in good health and CMV-seronegative. The CDR3 runs from the conserved cysteine through the conserved F or W. A D gene is named only where the DNA matches it firmly. Clone size appears in some rows only: once, few, many, or a class for an expanded clone.

D	size	length	V	J	DNA	CDR3
-	-	14	TRBV6-5	TRBJ1-1	TGTGCCAGCAGTTACCCAGGGGCGAACACTGAAGCTTTCTTT	CASSYPGANTEAFF
-	-	14	TRBV19	TRBJ1-3	TGTGCCAGTAGTATCGACAGCTCTGGAAACACCATATATTTT	CASSIDSSGNTIYF
-	-	15	TRBV5-1	TRBJ1-6	TGCGCCAGCAGCTTGGGCAGGGACTATAATTCACCCCTCCACTTT	CASSLGRDYNSPLHF
TRBD2	-	14	TRBV2	TRBJ2-1	TGTGCCAGCAGTGTAATCGGGAGGGAGGGTGAGCAGTTCTTC	CASSVIGREGEQFF
-	-	16	TRBV7-8	TRBJ1-4	TGTGCCACTACCCTTAGGAAGGGGCAGGATAATGAAAAACTGTTTTTT	CATTLRKGQDNEKLFF
TRBD1	-	14	TRBV11-2	TRBJ1-2	TGTGCCAGCAGCTTGGGGGACAGGGCCTATGGCTACACCTTC	CASSLGDRAYGYTF
-	-	15	TRBV5-1	TRBJ1-1	TGCGCCAGCAGCCCGGTCGGGGGACGCAGCACTGAAGCTTTCTTT	CASSPVGGRSTEAFF
TRBD2	-	16	TRBV11-3	TRBJ2-5	TGTGCCAGCAGCCTCCTAGCGGGGCCTTACCAAGAGACCCAGTACTTC	CASSLLAGPYQETQYF
TRBD2	-	15	TRBV5-1	TRBJ2-1	TGCGCCAGCAGCATACTAGCGGGAGAGGTTAATGAGCAGTTCTTC	CASSILAGEVNEQFF
-	-	16	TRBV7-8	TRBJ2-7	TGTGCCAGCAGTGTCGGGAGTCAGCGAACTATGTACGAGCAGTACTTC	CASSVGSQRTMYEQYF
-	few	13	TRBV11-3	TRBJ1-2	TGTGCCAGCACCCCTGGTGAGAACTATGGCTACACCTTC	CASTPGENYGYTF
-	-	15	TRBV5-1	TRBJ2-2	TGCGCCAGCAGCTCATCGACAGGATACACCGGGGAGCTGTTTTTT	CASSSSTGYTGELFF
-	-	13	TRBV5-1	TRBJ1-1	TGCGCCAGCAGCTTGGGGACAGACACTGAAGCTTTCTTT	CASSLGTDTEAFF
TRBD1	-	15	TRBV5-4	TRBJ1-2	TGTGCCAGCAGCTTGGAACAGGGGGCTGGATCCGGCTACACCTTC	CASSLEQGAGSGYTF
-	-	15	TRBV4-1	TRBJ2-3	TGCGCCAGCAGCCATCAAGGGGAGGGGGCAGATACGCAGTATTTT	CASSHQGEGADTQYF
-	-	13	TRBV2	TRBJ2-3	TGTGCCGGAGGGACCCGGAACACAGATACGCAGTATTTT	CAGGTRNTDTQYF
TRBD1	-	17	TRBV28	TRBJ2-7	TGTGCCAGCAGTTCATATGGGGACAGGGAACGGGCCTACGAGCAGTACTTC	CASSSYGDRERAYEQYF
TRBD1	-	15	TRBV5-1	TRBJ1-1	TGCGCCAGCAGCTCCCATCAGGGGGCTTACACTGAAGCTTTCTTT	CASSSHQGAYTEAFF
TRBD2	-	15	TRBV7-9	TRBJ2-3	TGTGCCAGCAGTAGGACTAGCGGCCATACAGATACGCAGTATTTT	CASSRTSGHTDTQYF
TRBD2	few	16	TRBV5-1	TRBJ2-2	TGCGCCAGCAGCTTGGACCTAGCGGGAGTCACCGGGGAGCTGTTTTTT	CASSLDLAGVTGELFF
-	-	17	TRBV11-1	TRBJ2-1	TGTGCCAGCAGCTTAGATAACAGGGCGGTTTCCTACAATGAGCAGTTCTTC	CASSLDNRAVSYNEQFF
TRBD1	few	14	TRBV6-1	TRBJ2-7	TGTGCCAGCAGAGAACAGGGGGCATCGGGTGAGCAGTACTTC	CASREQGASGEQYF
TRBD1	-	17	TRBV4-1	TRBJ2-3	TGCGCCAGCAGCCAAGATAGCTACAGGGGCAGGGCAGATACGCAGTATTTT	CASSQDSYRGRADTQYF
TRBD2	-	16	TRBV18	TRBJ2-1	TGTGCCAGCTCACCTCTGGCGACGGGGGGCTACAATGAGCAGTTCTTC	CASSPLATGGYNEQFF
-	-	13	TRBV6-5	TRBJ1-1	TGTGCCAGCAATGAACGGGGGGACACTGAAGCTTTCTTT	CASNERGDTEAFF
-	-	13	TRBV7-6	TRBJ1-1	TGTGCCAGCAGCGACCGAACCGGGTCTGAAGCTTTCTTT	CASSDRTGSEAFF
-	-	15	TRBV19	TRBJ1-5	TGTGCCAGTAGTGCGCCAGACTGGGGCAATCAGCCCCAGCATTTT	CASSAPDWGNQPQHF
TRBD1	few	15	TRBV2	TRBJ1-4	TGTGCCAGCAGAGGTTCGGACAGGGACAATGAAAAACTGTTTTTT	CASRGSDRDNEKLFF
TRBD1	-	14	TRBV6-1	TRBJ2-3	TGTGCCAACAGGGACAGGGGGAGCACAGATACGCAGTATTTT	CANRDRGSTDTQYF
TRBD1	-	15	TRBV7-9	TRBJ2-1	TGTGCCAGCAGCTCCCAGGACAGGGAGAAGAATGAGCAGTTCTTC	CASSSQDREKNEQFF
TRBD2	few	14	TRBV6-1	TRBJ2-7	TGTGCCAGCACGCCAGCGGGAGGGACCTACGAGCAGTACTTC	CASTPAGGTYEQYF
-	-	13	TRBV6-1	TRBJ1-1	TGTGGGGCCAAACAGGGCGTGGGCACTGAAGCTTTCTTT	CGAKQGVGTEAFF
-	few	12	TRBV2	TRBJ1-5	TGTGCCAGGGGGGAGGGAAATCAGCCCCAGCATTTT	CARGEGNQPQHF
TRBD2	-	16	TRBV27	TRBJ2-5	TGTGCTAGCAGTTACAGCGGGAGTGGATTCCAAGAGACCCAGTACTTC	CASSYSGSGFQETQYF
TRBD1	-	15	TRBV5-1	TRBJ2-7	TGCGCCAGCAGCTTCGGGACAGGGGGAGCATACGAGCAGTACTTC	CASSFGTGGAYEQYF
TRBD1	-	13	TRBV7-6	TRBJ1-2	TGTGCCAGCAGCCGTTTGCAGGGGGACGGCTACACCTTC	CASSRLQGDGYTF
-	-	15	TRBV6-1	TRBJ1-1	TGTGCCAGCAGTGAAGCGGTTGGGGGGTCGGCTGAAGCTTTCTTT	CASSEAVGGSAEAFF
-	-	13	TRBV7-6	TRBJ2-5	TGTGCCAGCAGCTTAGAAGCGGAAGAGACCCAGTACTTC	CASSLEAEETQYF
-	once	13	TRBV19	TRBJ2-1	TGTGCCACGTCCCCGAGCTCCTACAATGAGCAGTTCTTC	CATSPSSYNEQFF
TRBD2	-	17	TRBV5-4	TRBJ2-2	TGTGCCAGCAGCTTGGGAGCGGCTAGCGGGGACACCGGGGAGCTGTTTTTT	CASSLGAASGDTGELFF